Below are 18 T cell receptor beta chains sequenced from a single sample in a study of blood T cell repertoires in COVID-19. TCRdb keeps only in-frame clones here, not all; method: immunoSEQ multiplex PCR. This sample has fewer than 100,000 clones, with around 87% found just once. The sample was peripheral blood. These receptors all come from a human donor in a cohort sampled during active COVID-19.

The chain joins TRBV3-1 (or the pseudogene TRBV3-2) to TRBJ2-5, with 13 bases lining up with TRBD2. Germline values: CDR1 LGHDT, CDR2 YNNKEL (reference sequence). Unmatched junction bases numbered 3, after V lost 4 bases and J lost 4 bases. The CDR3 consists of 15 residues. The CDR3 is CASSRTSGRSETQYF. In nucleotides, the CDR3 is TGTGCCAGCAGCCGGACTAGCGGGAGATCAGAGACCCAGTACTTC.

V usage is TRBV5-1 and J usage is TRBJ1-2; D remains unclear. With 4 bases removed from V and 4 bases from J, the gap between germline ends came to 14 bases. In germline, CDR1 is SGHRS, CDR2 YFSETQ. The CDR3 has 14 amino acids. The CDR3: CASSAVVQGYGYTF. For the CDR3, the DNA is TGCGCCAGCAGCGCGGTTGTCCAAGGCTATGGCTACACCTTC.

DNA for the CDR3: TGTGCCACCCTGAATAGCGGGAGTGAAGAGACCCAGTACTTC. This gives the protein CATLNSGSEETQYF. This sequence joins TRBV28 and TRBJ2-5; 9 positions agree with TRBD2. The CDR3 length is 14 residues. Germline values: CDR1 MDHEN, CDR2 SYDVKM. J was trimmed by 3 bases and V by 10 bases; bases with no gene match: 9.

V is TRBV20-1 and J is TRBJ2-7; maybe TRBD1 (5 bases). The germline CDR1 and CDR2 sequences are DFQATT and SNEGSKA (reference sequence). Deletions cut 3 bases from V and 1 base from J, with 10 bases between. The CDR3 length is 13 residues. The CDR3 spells CSASEGASYEQYF. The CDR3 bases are TGCAGTGCTAGTGAAGGGGCTTCCTACGAGCAGTACTTC.

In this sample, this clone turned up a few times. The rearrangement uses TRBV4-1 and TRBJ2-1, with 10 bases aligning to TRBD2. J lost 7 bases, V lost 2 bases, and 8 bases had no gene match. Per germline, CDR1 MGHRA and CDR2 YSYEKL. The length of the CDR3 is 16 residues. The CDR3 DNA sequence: TGCGCCAGCAGCCAACCCAGCGGGAGGGATAGGAATGAGCAGTTCTTC. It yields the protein CASSQPSGRDRNEQFF.

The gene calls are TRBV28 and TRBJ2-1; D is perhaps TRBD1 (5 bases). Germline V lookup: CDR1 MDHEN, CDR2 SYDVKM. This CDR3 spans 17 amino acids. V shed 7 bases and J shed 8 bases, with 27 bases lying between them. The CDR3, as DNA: TGTGCCAGCATGACAGTCGCTTTCCTAGGGGAAGGCGATGAGCAGTTCTTC. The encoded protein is CASMTVAFLGEGDEQFF.

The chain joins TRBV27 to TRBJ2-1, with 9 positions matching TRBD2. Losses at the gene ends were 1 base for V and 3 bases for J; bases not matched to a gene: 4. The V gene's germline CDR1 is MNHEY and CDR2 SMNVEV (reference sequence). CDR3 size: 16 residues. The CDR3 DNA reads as TGTGCCAGCAGTTTATATCTAGCGGGGTACTACAATGAGCAGTTCTTC. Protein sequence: CASSLYLAGYYNEQFF.

CDR3 DNA: TGTGCCTGGAGTCCCCTTATGAACACTGAAGCTTTCTTT. It codes for CAWSPLMNTEAFF. The chain links TRBV30 to TRBJ1-1, with D unresolved. The CDR3 runs to 13 residues. The V gene lost 2 bases and the J gene lost 0 bases, with 7 bases spanning the gap. Germline CDR1 and CDR2: GTSNPN and SVGIG (reference sequence).

CDR3: CASSPSDGANYGYTF. The CDR3 nucleotides are TGCGCCAGCAGCCCATCGGACGGGGCTAACTATGGCTACACCTTC. The V call is TRBV4-1, the J call TRBJ1-2, with D unclear. Trimming left V 4 bases short and J 0 bases short, with 12 bases between. This CDR3 region has 15 residues. Germline V gene lookup returns CDR1 MGHRA and CDR2 YSYEKL.

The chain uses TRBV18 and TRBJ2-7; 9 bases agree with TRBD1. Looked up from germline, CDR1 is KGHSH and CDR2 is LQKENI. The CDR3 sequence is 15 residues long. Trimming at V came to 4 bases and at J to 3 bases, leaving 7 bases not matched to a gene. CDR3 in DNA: TGTGCCAGCTCACAACCGGACAGGGGATACTACGAGCAGTACTTC. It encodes CASSQPDRGYYEQYF.

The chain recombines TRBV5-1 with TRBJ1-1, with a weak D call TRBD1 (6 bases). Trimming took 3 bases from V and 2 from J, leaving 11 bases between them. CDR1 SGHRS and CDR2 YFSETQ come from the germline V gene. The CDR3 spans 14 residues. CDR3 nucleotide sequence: TGCGCCAGCAGCTCGATGACAGGTAACACTGAAGCTTTCTTT. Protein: CASSSMTGNTEAFF.

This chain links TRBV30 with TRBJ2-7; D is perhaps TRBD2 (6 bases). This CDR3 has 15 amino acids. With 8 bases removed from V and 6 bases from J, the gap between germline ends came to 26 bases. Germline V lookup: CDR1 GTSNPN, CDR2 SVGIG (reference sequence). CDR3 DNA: TGTGCCGGCGGGGAATCGGCCCTTGGGAATCGCGAGCAGTACTTC. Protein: CAGGESALGNREQYF.

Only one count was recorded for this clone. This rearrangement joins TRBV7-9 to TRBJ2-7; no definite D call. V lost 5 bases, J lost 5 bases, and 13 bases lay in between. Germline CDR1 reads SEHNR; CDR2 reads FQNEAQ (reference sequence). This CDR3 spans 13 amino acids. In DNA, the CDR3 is TGTGCCAGCAGCCCCCCATTAAGCGACGAGCAGTACTTC. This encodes CASSPPLSDEQYF. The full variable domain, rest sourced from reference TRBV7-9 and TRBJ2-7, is DTGVSQNPRHKITKRGQNVTFRCDPISEHNRLYWYRQTLGQGPEFLTYFQNEAQLEKSRLLSDRFSAERPKGSFSTLEIQRTEQGDSAMYLCASSPPLSDEQYFGPGTRLTVT.

CDR3 nucleotides: TGTGCCAGCAGCCCAGGGGGCGCCGGGGTCGGGGAGCTGTTTTTT. It translates to CASSPGGAGVGELFF. This sequence joins TRBV28 and TRBJ2-2; 8 bases agree with TRBD1. The CDR3 sequence is 15 residues long. Germline-derived CDR1 and CDR2 are MDHEN and SYDVKM. V lost 6 bases to trimming and J lost 7 bases; unmatched junction nucleotides: 10. Supplemented by reference TRBV28 and TRBJ2-2, the full variable domain reads DVKVTQSSRYLVKRTGEKVFLECVQDMDHENMFWYRQDPGLGLRLIYFSYDVKMKEKGDIPEGYSVSREKKERFSLILESASTNQTSMYLCASSPGGAGVGELFFGEGSRLTVL.

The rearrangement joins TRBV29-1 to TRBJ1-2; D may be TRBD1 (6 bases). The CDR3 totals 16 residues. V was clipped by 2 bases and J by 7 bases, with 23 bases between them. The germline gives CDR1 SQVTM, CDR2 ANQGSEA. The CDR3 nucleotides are TGCAGCGTTGAACGTTTCGGGGGGGGGCTTCGTGTTGGCTACACCTTC. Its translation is CSVERFGGGLRVGYTF.

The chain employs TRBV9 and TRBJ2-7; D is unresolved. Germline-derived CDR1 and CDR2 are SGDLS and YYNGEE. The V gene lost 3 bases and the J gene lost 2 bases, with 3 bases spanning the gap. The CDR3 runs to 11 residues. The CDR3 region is CASSATYEQYF. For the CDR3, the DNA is TGTGCCAGCAGCGCAACCTACGAGCAGTACTTC. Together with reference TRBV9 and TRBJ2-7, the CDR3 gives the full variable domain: DSGVTQTPKHLITATGQRVTLRCSPRSGDLSVYWYQQSLDQGLQFLIQYYNGEERAKGNILERFSAQQFPDLHSELNLSSLELGDSALYFCASSATYEQYFGPGTRLTVT.

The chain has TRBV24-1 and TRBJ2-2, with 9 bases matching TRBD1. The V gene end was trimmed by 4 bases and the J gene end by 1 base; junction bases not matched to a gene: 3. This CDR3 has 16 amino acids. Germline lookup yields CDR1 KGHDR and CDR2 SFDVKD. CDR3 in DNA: TGTGCCACCAGTGACCCGGGACAGGGGAACACCGGGGAGCTGTTTTTT. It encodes CATSDPGQGNTGELFF.

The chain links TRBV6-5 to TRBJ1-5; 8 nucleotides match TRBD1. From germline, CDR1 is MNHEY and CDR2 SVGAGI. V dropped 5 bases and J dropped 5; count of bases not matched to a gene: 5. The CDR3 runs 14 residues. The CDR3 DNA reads TGTGCCAGCAGTCCGCAGGGGGCGCATCAGCCCCAGCATTTT. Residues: CASSPQGAHQPQHF.